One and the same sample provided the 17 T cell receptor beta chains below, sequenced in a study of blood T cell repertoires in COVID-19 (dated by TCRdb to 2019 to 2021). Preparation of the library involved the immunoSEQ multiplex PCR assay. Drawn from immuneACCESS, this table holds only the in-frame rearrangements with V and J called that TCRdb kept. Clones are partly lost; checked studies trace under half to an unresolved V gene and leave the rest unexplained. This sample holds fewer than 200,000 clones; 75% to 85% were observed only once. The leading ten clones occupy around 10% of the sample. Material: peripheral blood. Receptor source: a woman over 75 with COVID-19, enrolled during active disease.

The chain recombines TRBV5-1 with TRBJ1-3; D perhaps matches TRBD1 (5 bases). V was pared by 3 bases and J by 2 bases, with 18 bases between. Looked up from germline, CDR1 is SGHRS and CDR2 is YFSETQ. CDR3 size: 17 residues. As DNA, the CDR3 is TGCGCCAGCAGCTCAAATCTCCTGACAGTCCCTGGAAACACCATATATTTT. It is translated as CASSSNLLTVPGNTIYF.

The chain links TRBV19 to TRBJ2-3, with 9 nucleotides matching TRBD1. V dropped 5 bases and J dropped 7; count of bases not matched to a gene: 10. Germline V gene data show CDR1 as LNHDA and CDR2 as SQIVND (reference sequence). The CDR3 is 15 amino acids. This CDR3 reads CASSVRDREMYTQYF. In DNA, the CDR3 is TGTGCCAGTAGTGTCCGGGACAGGGAGATGTATACGCAGTATTTT.

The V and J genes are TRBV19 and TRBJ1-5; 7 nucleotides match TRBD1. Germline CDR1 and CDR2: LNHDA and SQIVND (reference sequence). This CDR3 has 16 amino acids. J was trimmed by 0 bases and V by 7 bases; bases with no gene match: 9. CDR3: CASISGQGVSNQPQHF. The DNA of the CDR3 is TGTGCCAGTATCAGTGGGCAGGGGGTTAGCAATCAGCCCCAGCATTTT.

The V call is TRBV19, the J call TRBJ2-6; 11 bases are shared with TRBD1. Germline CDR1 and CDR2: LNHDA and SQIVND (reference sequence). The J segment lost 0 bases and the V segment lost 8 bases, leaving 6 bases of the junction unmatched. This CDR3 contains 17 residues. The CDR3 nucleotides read TGTGCCAGTTGGACAGGGGGCGTCCTCTCTGGGGCCAACGTCCTGACTTTC. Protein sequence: CASWTGGVLSGANVLTF.

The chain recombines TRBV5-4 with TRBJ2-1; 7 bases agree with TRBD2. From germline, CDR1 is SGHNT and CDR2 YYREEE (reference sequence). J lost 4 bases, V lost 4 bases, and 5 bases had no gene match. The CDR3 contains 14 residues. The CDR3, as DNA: TGTGCCAGCAGCCTCGGGGGGAGGTACAATGAGCAGTTCTTC. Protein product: CASSLGGRYNEQFF.

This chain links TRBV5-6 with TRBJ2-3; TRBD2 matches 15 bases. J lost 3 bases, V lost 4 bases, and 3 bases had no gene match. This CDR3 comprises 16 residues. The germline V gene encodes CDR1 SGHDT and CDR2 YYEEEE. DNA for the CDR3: TGTGCCAGCAGCCCGGGACTAGCGGGAGGAACAGATACGCAGTATTTT. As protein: CASSPGLAGGTDTQYF.

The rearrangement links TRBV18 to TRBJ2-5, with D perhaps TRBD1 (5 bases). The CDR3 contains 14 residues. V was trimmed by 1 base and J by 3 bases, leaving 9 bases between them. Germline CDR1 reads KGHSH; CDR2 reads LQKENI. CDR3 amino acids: CASSPRSREETQYF. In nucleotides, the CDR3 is TGTGCCAGCTCACCACGGTCCAGGGAAGAGACCCAGTACTTC.

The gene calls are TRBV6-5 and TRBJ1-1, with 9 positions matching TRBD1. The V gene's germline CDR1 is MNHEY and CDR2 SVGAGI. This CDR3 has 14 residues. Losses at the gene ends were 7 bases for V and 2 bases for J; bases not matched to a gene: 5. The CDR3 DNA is TGTGCCAGCACTCGGACAGGGGCTAACACTGAAGCTTTCTTT. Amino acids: CASTRTGANTEAFF.

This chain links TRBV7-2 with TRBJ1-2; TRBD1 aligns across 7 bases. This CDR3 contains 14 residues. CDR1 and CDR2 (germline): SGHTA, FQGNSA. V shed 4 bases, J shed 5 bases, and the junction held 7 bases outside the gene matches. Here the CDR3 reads CASSWGQPIYGYTF. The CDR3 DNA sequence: TGTGCCAGCAGCTGGGGACAGCCAATATATGGCTACACCTTC.

The CDR3, as DNA: TGTGCCAGCAGTATACTAGCGGACTCCTACAATGAGCAGTTCTTC. Protein product: CASSILADSYNEQFF. The genes are TRBV27 and TRBJ2-1; TRBD2 agrees at 8 bases. V dropped 5 bases and J dropped 0; count of bases not matched to a gene: 3. This CDR3 has 15 amino acids. The germline V gene encodes CDR1 MNHEY and CDR2 SMNVEV (reference sequence).

The CDR3 sequence: CASSLGEGENGYTF. In nucleotides, the CDR3 is TGTGCCAGCAGCTTGGGGGAGGGGGAGAATGGCTACACCTTC. The V and J genes are TRBV5-4 and TRBJ1-2, with D possibly TRBD1 on 6 matching bases. The germline CDR1 and CDR2 sequences are SGHNT and YYREEE (reference sequence). Deletions cut 0 bases from V and 6 bases from J, with 12 bases between. This CDR3 has 14 amino acids.

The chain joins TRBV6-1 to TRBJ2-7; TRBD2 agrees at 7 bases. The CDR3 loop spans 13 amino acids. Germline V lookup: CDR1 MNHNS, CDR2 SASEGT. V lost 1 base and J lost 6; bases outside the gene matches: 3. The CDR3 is CASSEVRGFEQYF. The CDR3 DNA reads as TGTGCCAGCAGTGAAGTGCGGGGGTTCGAGCAGTACTTC.

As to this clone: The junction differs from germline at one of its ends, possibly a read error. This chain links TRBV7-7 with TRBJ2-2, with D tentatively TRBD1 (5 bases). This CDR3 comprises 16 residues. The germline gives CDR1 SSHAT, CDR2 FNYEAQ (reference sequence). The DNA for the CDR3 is TGTGCTAGCAGCTTAGACAGTCCCCTCGTGTCCGGGGAGCTGTTTTTT. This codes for CASSLDSPLVSGELFF.

The CDR3 sequence is CASSSRTSVYTGELFF. CDR3 in DNA: TGTGCCAGCAGCTCCCGGACTAGCGTGTACACCGGGGAGCTGTTTTTT. The genes are TRBV5-8 and TRBJ2-2; TRBD2 matches 9 bases. J gave up 3 bases and V 3 bases, and 6 bases lay outside the gene matches. There are 16 residues in the CDR3. Germline V gene data show CDR1 as SGHTS and CDR2 as YDEGEE.

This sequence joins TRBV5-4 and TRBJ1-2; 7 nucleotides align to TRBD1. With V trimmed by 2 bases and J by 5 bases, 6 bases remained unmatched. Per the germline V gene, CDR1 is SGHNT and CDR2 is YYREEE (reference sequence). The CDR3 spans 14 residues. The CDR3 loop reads CASSLPGQIYGYTF. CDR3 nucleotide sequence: TGTGCCAGCAGCTTACCGGGACAGATTTATGGCTACACCTTC.

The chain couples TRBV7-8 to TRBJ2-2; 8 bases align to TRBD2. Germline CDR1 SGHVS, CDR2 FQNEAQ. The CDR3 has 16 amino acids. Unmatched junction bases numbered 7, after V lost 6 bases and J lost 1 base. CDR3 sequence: CASSRGGRQNTGELFF. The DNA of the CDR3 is TGTGCCAGCAGTCGGGGGGGCCGTCAGAACACCGGGGAGCTGTTTTTT. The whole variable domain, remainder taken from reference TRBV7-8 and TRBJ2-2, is GAGVSQSPRYKVAKRGQDVALRCDPISGHVSLFWYQQALGQGPEFLTYFQNEAQLDKSGLPSDRFFAERPEGSVSTLKIQRTQQEDSAVYLCASSRGGRQNTGELFFGEGSRLTVL.

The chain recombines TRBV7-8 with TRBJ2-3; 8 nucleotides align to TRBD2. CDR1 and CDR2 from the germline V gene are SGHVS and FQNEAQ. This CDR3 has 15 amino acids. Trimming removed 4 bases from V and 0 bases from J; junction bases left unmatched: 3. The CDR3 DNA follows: TGTGCCAGCAGCTCCTTAGCGGGGAGCACAGATACGCAGTATTTT. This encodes CASSSLAGSTDTQYF.